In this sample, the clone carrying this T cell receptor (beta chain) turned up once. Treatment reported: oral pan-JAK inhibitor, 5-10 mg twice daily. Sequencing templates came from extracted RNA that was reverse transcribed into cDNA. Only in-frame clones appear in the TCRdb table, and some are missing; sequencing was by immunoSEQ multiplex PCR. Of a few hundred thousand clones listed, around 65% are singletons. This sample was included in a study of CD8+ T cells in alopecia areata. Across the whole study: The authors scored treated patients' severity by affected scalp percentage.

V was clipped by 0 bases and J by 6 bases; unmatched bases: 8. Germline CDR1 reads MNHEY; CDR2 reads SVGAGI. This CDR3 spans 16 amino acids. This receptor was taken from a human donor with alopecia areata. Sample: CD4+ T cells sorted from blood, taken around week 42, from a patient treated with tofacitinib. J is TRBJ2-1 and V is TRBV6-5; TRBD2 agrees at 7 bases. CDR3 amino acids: CASSYSTGLGANEQFF. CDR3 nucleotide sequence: TGTGCCAGCAGTTACTCGACCGGACTAGGAGCCAATGAGCAGTTCTTC.